This T cell receptor (beta chain) was observed in a study of graft-versus-host responses after intestinal transplantation. Study background: Transplant recipients had multivisceral, liver-intestinal, or isolated intestinal grafts. Following induction with anti-thymocyte globulin, all recipients were given tacrolimus and steroids for about three years. Overall study findings and caveats: GvH clones surfaced in recipient marrow, some emerging earlier in ileum or blood. Circulating GvH clone levels at their peak were associated with HvG declines (early post-transplant).

The repertoire was sequenced with immunoSEQ multiplex PCR; TCRdb's copy has only in-frame clones and lacks some. The sample consists of about 93,000 clones, just under 95% of them appearing once. Worth noting for this clone: Antigen: not known.

Germline assignment: CDR1 MNHEY and CDR2 SVGAGI. The CDR3 extends over 14 amino acids. The sequence was collected from a human donor who received an intestinal transplant. Specimen: unstimulated CD8+ T cells sorted from spleen or lymph node cells, collected before intestinal transplant. This chain connects TRBV6-5 to TRBJ2-5, with TRBD1 identical over 8 bases. Judging by the DNA end, TRBJ2-7 fits better; the J call may be wrong. CDR3 protein: CASRLSAGGAEQYF. In DNA form, the CDR3 reads TGTGCCAGCAGACTTTCTGCAGGGGGCGCCGAGCAGTACTTC.